This T cell receptor beta chain appears in the sequencing data of a study of regulatory T cells in long-lasting Graves disease. Arm-PCR of CDR3 regions and iRepertoire HTBI primers were used to build TCR beta libraries. TCRdb called the multiplex PCR reads again in MiXCR, with one record for every CDR3 protein. The sample consists of over 650,000 distinct CDR3 sequences, 25% to 30% of them appearing once. Time point reported: persistent/refractory GD, antithyroid drugs over 5 years with positive TRAb. Generation of the TCR library employed RNA extracted from PBMCs. The study's findings and limits: TRBV28 was favored in persistent disease, as were TRBJ1-2 and TRBJ2-5.

The CDR3 loop spans 14 amino acids. The V end was cut by 3 bases, the J end by 4 bases, with 10 bases between. Germline CDR1 is MNHGY and CDR2 is SVAAGI. As regards this clonotype: Its antigen is currently unknown.

The chain combines TRBV6-9 with TRBJ1-3, with D possibly TRBD1 on 6 matching bases. The sample was peripheral blood mononuclear cells (PBMCs), taken when the disease was refractory, from a patient treated with antithyroid drugs. This clonotype was obtained from a female donor with Graves disease. CDR3 nucleotides: TGTGCCAGCAGTTACAGGGGCCCCGGAAACACCATATATTTT. Translating it yields CASSYRGPGNTIYF.